This T cell receptor beta chain was profiled in a study of blood T cell repertoires in COVID-19. In this sample, this clone turned up once. Clones were sequenced by immunoSEQ multiplex PCR, and TCRdb holds only the in-frame ones, with some missing. Here the sample spans a few hundred thousand clones, more than 85% being singletons. CDR3 length: 13 amino acids. Trimming pared 0 bases from V and 5 bases from J, leaving 8 bases between. Germline loops: CDR1 SGHRS, CDR2 YFSETQ. This receptor was obtained from a man between 18 and 29 years old with active or convalescent COVID-19. This chain connects TRBV5-1 to TRBJ1-1; no definite D call. Sequencing was performed on peripheral blood. CDR3 in DNA: TGCGCCAGCAGCTTGGATGGGAGGACTGAAGCTTTCTTT. Protein sequence: CASSLDGRTEAFF.